Listed here are 32 T cell receptor beta chains from one sample, sequenced in a study of early T cells in non-severe SARS-CoV-2 infection. TCRdb processed the 5' RACE reads anew with MiXCR; each CDR3 protein has one entry. This table has 50,000 to 70,000 distinct CDR3 sequences, just under 15% appearing once. Sequenced here: whole blood, sampled at baseline. The source is an adult who was a healthcare worker with PCR-confirmed SARS-CoV-2 infection or an uninfected control (not recorded which).

This clonotype has a handful of counts. The CDR3 reads CASSFIGGTLDIQYF. CDR3 nucleotide sequence: TGTGCCAGCAGCTTCATCGGAGGGACCCTGGACATTCAGTACTTC. The gene calls are TRBV11-2 and TRBJ2-4, with D possibly TRBD2 on 6 matching bases. Between the trimmed V and J ends, which lost 3 bases and 8 bases, there was a span of 17 bases. The CDR3 is 15 amino acids. Germline-derived CDR1 and CDR2 are SGHAT and FQNNGV. Using reference TRBV11-2 and TRBJ2-4 for the parts outside the CDR3, the full variable domain is EAGVAQSPRYKIIEKRQSVAFWCNPISGHATLYWYQQILGQGPKLLIQFQNNGVVDDSQLPKDRFSAERLKGVDSTLKIQPAKLEDSAVYLCASSFIGGTLDIQYFGAGTRLSVL.

The chain combines TRBV28 with TRBJ2-7; 8 bases line up with TRBD1. The CDR3 loop spans 14 amino acids. Germline V gene sequence: CDR1 MDHEN, CDR2 SYDVKM. V lost 6 bases and J lost 0; bases outside the gene matches: 4. The CDR3 coding sequence is TGTGCCAGCAGACCGGGACAGGCCTCCTACGAGCAGTACTTC. Protein product: CASRPGQASYEQYF. The variable domain in full, completed from reference TRBV28 and TRBJ2-7, reads DVKVTQSSRYLVKRTGEKVFLECVQDMDHENMFWYRQDPGLGLRLIYFSYDVKMKEKGDIPEGYSVSREKKERFSLILESASTNQTSMYLCASRPGQASYEQYFGPGTRLTVT.

The chain combines TRBV27 with TRBJ2-5; TRBD2 is a possible D gene (5 bases). Per the germline V gene, CDR1 is MNHEY and CDR2 is SMNVEV (reference sequence). The CDR3 sequence is 14 residues long. V was pared by 4 bases and J by 1 base, with 10 bases between. CDR3: CASSSGRGQETQYF. The CDR3 region has the DNA TGTGCCAGCAGTTCCGGACGGGGCCAAGAGACCCAGTACTTC.

The chain carries TRBV6-6 and TRBJ2-7, with D possibly TRBD1 on 6 matching bases. In germline, CDR1 is MNHNY, CDR2 SVGAGI (reference sequence). The ends were cut back, 7 bases at V and 2 bases at J, with 12 bases in the middle. CDR3 size: 13 residues. CDR3 protein: CASTGGTTYEQYF. The CDR3 nucleotides read TGTGCCAGCACTGGGGGCACGACCTACGAGCAGTACTTC.

This clonotype was seen many times. This sequence joins TRBV27 and TRBJ2-2; TRBD1 is a possible D gene (7 bases). Germline CDR1 MNHEY, CDR2 SMNVEV (reference sequence). V was pared by 7 bases and J by 3 bases, with 12 bases between. This CDR3 contains 14 residues. Here the CDR3 reads CASNAGQYTGELFF. The CDR3 DNA follows: TGTGCCAGCAACGCGGGACAGTACACCGGGGAGCTGTTTTTT.

Only a few counts were recorded for this clonotype. The chain has TRBV6-5 and TRBJ2-3, with D possibly being TRBD2 (5 bases). The CDR3 has 13 amino acids. Germline V gives CDR1 MNHEY, CDR2 SVGAGI. Trimming pared 5 bases from V and 7 bases from J, leaving 13 bases between. The CDR3 DNA follows: TGTGCCAGCAGTGCCCCCCCCGGGAATACGCAGTATTTT. It is translated as CASSAPPGNTQYF.

V and J are TRBV11-3 and TRBJ1-1; perhaps TRBD1 as D (5 bases). Germline V gene lookup returns CDR1 SGHNT and CDR2 YENEEA. This CDR3 has 14 residues. V was pared by 1 base and J by 2 bases, with 8 bases between. CDR3 sequence reads: CASSLGGRNTEAFF. The CDR3 nucleotides are TGTGCCAGCAGCTTAGGGGGCCGCAACACTGAAGCTTTCTTT.

This clonotype showed up just a few times. The chain is built from TRBV5-4 and TRBJ2-2; 9 positions agree with TRBD2. The CDR3 covers 16 residues. Germline V gives CDR1 SGHNT, CDR2 YYREEE (reference sequence). The V gene end was trimmed by 0 bases and the J gene end by 6 bases; junction bases not matched to a gene: 6. The CDR3, as DNA: TGTGCCAGCAGCTTGGCCGCTAGCGGGACGGCCGGGGAGCTGTTTTTT. As protein: CASSLAASGTAGELFF.

In its sample, this clonotype was seen a few times. The CDR3 DNA follows: TGTGCCAGCAGCGATCGGACAGTCAGCTCTGAAGCTTTCTTT. It translates to CASSDRTVSSEAFF. J is TRBJ1-1 and V is TRBV9, with a possible D match to TRBD1 (6 bases). Germline V gene lookup returns CDR1 SGDLS and CDR2 YYNGEE. The V end was cut by 3 bases, the J end by 6 bases, with 15 bases between. This CDR3 region has 14 residues.

V gene TRBV29-1 combines with J gene TRBJ2-1; 9 bases agree with TRBD2. V was clipped by 5 bases and J by 7 bases; unmatched bases: 18. CDR3 length: 17 residues. Germline assignment: CDR1 SQVTM and CDR2 ANQGSEA. The CDR3 DNA sequence: TGCAGCGTTCCCGGGGGCAGCGGGAGGTACGGTCTGAATGAGCAGTTCTTC. Translation gives CSVPGGSGRYGLNEQFF.

This clonotype came up a few times. The chain links TRBV12-3 or TRBV12-4 to TRBJ1-5, with TRBD1 matching over 7 bases. V lost 9 bases to trimming and J lost 1 base; unmatched junction nucleotides: 9. This CDR3 region has 15 residues. This CDR3 is CASSGGLSSNQPQHF. The CDR3 DNA reads as TGTGCCAGTTCAGGGGGACTGAGCAGCAATCAGCCCCAGCATTTT.

The table lists this clonotype with many counts. The V gene is TRBV5-1, the J gene TRBJ2-2; TRBD1 matches at 7 bases. CDR1 and CDR2 from the germline V gene are SGHRS and YFSETQ. The junction had 8 bases not matched to a gene; V was cut back by 4 bases and J by 5 bases. The CDR3 consists of 15 residues. The CDR3 sequence: CASSPDRVSTGELFF. In nucleotides, the CDR3 is TGCGCCAGCAGCCCAGACAGGGTATCGACCGGGGAGCTGTTTTTT.

The gene calls are TRBV15 and TRBJ2-2, with no clear D. The ends were cut back, 5 bases at V and 4 bases at J, with 14 bases in the middle. The CDR3 loop spans 15 amino acids. CDR1 LNHNV and CDR2 YYDKDF come from the germline V gene (reference sequence). The chain's CDR3 is CATSETWPSTGELFF. In DNA form, the CDR3 reads TGTGCCACCAGCGAAACATGGCCGAGCACCGGGGAGCTGTTTTTT.

The chain employs TRBV30 and TRBJ2-2, with D uncertain. Germline loops: CDR1 GTSNPN, CDR2 SVGIG (reference sequence). This CDR3 has 13 residues. In nucleotides, the CDR3 is TGTGGAAATAGGCAGTCGAACACCGGGGAGCTGTTTTTT. Its protein product is CGNRQSNTGELFF.

The sample holds a few counts of this clonotype. V usage is TRBV29-1 and J usage is TRBJ2-1; D perhaps matches TRBD2 (5 bases). The length of the CDR3 is 14 residues. Germline assignment: CDR1 SQVTM and CDR2 ANQGSEA. Trimming took off 1 base at V and 3 bases at J, with 10 bases between the two ends. CDR3 in DNA: TGCAGCGTTGAAGGTAGCGACTACTACAATGAGCAGTTCTTC. Protein product: CSVEGSDYYNEQFF.

The rearrangement links TRBV27 to TRBJ1-6; D perhaps matches TRBD1 (6 bases). Germline CDR1 MNHEY, CDR2 SMNVEV (reference sequence). The length of the CDR3 is 15 residues. The V end was cut by 6 bases, the J end by 2 bases, with 11 bases between. CDR3 sequence (DNA): TGTGCCAGCAGACTAGGGGGAACCTATAATTCACCCCTCCACTTT. As protein: CASRLGGTYNSPLHF.

The V gene is TRBV20-1, the J gene TRBJ2-7; D possibly corresponds to TRBD2 (6 bases). Germline V gives CDR1 DFQATT, CDR2 SNEGSKA (reference sequence). Trimming took 3 bases from V and 4 from J, leaving 19 bases between them. The CDR3 is made up of 15 amino acids. CDR3 in amino acids: CSASPGPGTGYEQYF. The DNA of the CDR3 is TGCAGTGCTAGCCCGGGACCGGGGACTGGGTACGAGCAGTACTTC.

The sample holds many counts of this clonotype. The chain joins TRBV5-1 to TRBJ2-5; 11 bases map to TRBD1. The junction had 6 bases not matched to a gene; V was cut back by 4 bases and J by 1 base. The CDR3 length is 16 residues. The germline V gene encodes CDR1 SGHRS and CDR2 YFSETQ. CDR3 sequence reads: CASSGQGAITQETQYF. CDR3 DNA: TGCGCCAGCAGCGGACAGGGGGCGATAACCCAAGAGACCCAGTACTTC.

The genes are TRBV2 and TRBJ1-4; D gene uncertain. The CDR3 has 14 amino acids. Germline assignment: CDR1 SNHLY and CDR2 FYNNEI. The ends were cut back, 10 bases at V and 0 bases at J, with 12 bases in the middle. The CDR3 loop is CATQSFATNEKLFF. For the CDR3, the DNA is TGTGCCACCCAGTCTTTTGCAACTAATGAAAAACTGTTTTTT.

This clonotype was found a few times. The chain is built from TRBV9 and TRBJ2-3, with 10 bases identical to TRBD1. The germline CDR1 and CDR2 sequences are SGDLS and YYNGEE. V shed 2 bases and J 6 bases; nucleotides not matched to a gene: 12. The CDR3 loop spans 17 amino acids. The CDR3 bases are TGTGCCAGCAGCGTTTCCCCCCCGGGACAGGGGACGGATACGCAGTATTTT. Translated, it gives CASSVSPPGQGTDTQYF. The full variable domain, its missing parts supplied by reference TRBV9 and TRBJ2-3, is DSGVTQTPKHLITATGQRVTLRCSPRSGDLSVYWYQQSLDQGLQFLIQYYNGEERAKGNILERFSAQQFPDLHSELNLSSLELGDSALYFCASSVSPPGQGTDTQYFGPGTRLTVL.

A few counts support this clonotype. The junction does not match germline at one end; this may be a read error. The chain uses TRBV24-1 and TRBJ2-3; 10 positions agree with TRBD2. Germline V gene sequence: CDR1 KGHDR, CDR2 SFDVKD. The CDR3 totals 18 residues. The CDR3 loop is CAISDRSSSGGRTDTQYF. CDR3 nucleotides: TGTGCCATCAGTGACCGTTCCTCTAGCGGGGGACGCACAGATACGCAGTATTTT.

This clonotype was found many times. The gene calls are TRBV11-3 and TRBJ2-7; a weak D match, TRBD2 (6 bases). V lost 5 bases to trimming and J lost 4 bases, with 15 bases between them. This CDR3 comprises 14 residues. CDR1 SGHNT and CDR2 YENEEA come from the germline V gene. The chain's CDR3 is CASSPGPGDYEQYF. DNA for the CDR3: TGTGCCAGCAGCCCGGGACCGGGAGATTACGAGCAGTACTTC.

The CDR3 coding sequence is TGTGCCAGCAGCTTGACAGGACGTCACGAGCAGTACTTC. Encoded protein: CASSLTGRHEQYF. The chain combines TRBV5-5 with TRBJ2-7, with a weak D call TRBD1 (5 bases). The germline gives CDR1 SGHKS, CDR2 YYEKEE (reference sequence). The V gene lost 1 base and the J gene lost 5 bases, with 10 bases spanning the gap. The CDR3 is 13 residues long.

The chain couples TRBV5-1 to TRBJ1-5, with a weak D call TRBD1 (5 bases). The CDR3 spans 14 residues. V lost 0 bases and J 5 bases, leaving 9 bases between the germline ends. Germline lookup yields CDR1 SGHRS and CDR2 YFSETQ. DNA for the CDR3: TGCGCCAGCAGCTTGGCCGGGGCTCATCAGCCCCAGCATTTT. As protein: CASSLAGAHQPQHF.

This clonotype was found many times. The chain uses TRBV6-6 and TRBJ1-1; no clear D gene. Germline-derived CDR1 and CDR2 are MNHNY and SVGAGI (reference sequence). The CDR3 is made up of 14 amino acids. V was shortened by 3 bases and J by 4 bases, with 12 bases between the two germline ends. The chain's CDR3 is CASSYYGRGTEAFF. CDR3 nucleotide sequence: TGTGCCAGCAGTTATTACGGTCGTGGCACTGAAGCTTTCTTT.

V and J are TRBV7-9 and TRBJ2-7; D is unclear. This CDR3 spans 13 amino acids. Germline V gene lookup returns CDR1 SEHNR and CDR2 FQNEAQ (reference sequence). V lost 1 base and J lost 6, with 10 bases in between. The CDR3 spells CASSLGPGTEQYF. As DNA, the CDR3 is TGTGCCAGCAGCTTAGGTCCAGGTACCGAGCAGTACTTC.

This clonotype was detected a few times. CDR3 loop: CASSILGQGLKETQYF. CDR3 nucleotide sequence: TGCGCCAGCAGTATTCTTGGACAGGGATTGAAAGAGACCCAGTACTTC. The V and J genes are TRBV10-2 and TRBJ2-5; 8 bases line up with TRBD1. Germline CDR1 WSHSY, CDR2 SAAADI. This CDR3 spans 16 amino acids. After removal of 5 bases from V and 3 bases from J, the junction contained 11 bases not matched to a gene.

CDR3 region: CASSQDGQGAYNEQFF. The CDR3 DNA reads as TGTGCCAGCAGCCAAGACGGTCAGGGGGCCTACAATGAGCAGTTCTTC. V usage is TRBV3-1 and J usage is TRBJ2-1, with 7 bases aligning to TRBD1. The CDR3 is 16 amino acids. J lost 2 bases, V lost 0 bases, and 4 bases had no gene match. Germline CDR1 reads LGHDT; CDR2 reads YNNKEL (reference sequence).

In this sample, this clonotype turned up a few times. The V call is TRBV2, the J call TRBJ2-7; weak D call: TRBD1 (7 bases). Germline CDR1 is SNHLY and CDR2 is FYNNEI. The V and J ends lost 3 bases and 1 base respectively, with 10 bases between them. The CDR3 runs to 14 residues. CDR3 amino acids: CASSEAGQSYEQYF. CDR3 sequence (DNA): TGTGCCAGCAGTGAGGCGGGACAGTCCTACGAGCAGTACTTC. Full variable domain (rest looked up from reference TRBV2 and TRBJ2-7): EPEVTQTPSHQVTQMGQEVILRCVPISNHLYFYWYRQILGQKVEFLVSFYNNEISEKSEIFDDQFSVERPDGSNFTLKIRSTKLEDSAMYFCASSEAGQSYEQYFGPGTRLTVT.

This clonotype has only a few counts. The chain joins TRBV7-9 to TRBJ1-6, with D unresolved. Germline lookup yields CDR1 SEHNR and CDR2 FQNEAQ (reference sequence). Trimming took off 5 bases at V and 8 bases at J, with 7 bases between the two ends. The CDR3 sequence is 12 residues long. Here the CDR3 DNA reads TGTGCCAGCAGCGGTACAGATTCACCCCTCCACTTT. Residues: CASSGTDSPLHF.

The chain employs TRBV2 and TRBJ2-1; 8 positions agree with TRBD1. The CDR3 has 18 residues. Germline CDR1 is SNHLY and CDR2 is FYNNEI. V dropped 1 base and J dropped 6; count of bases not matched to a gene: 14. In nucleotides, the CDR3 is TGTGCCAGCAGTGAAGATAGGACAGGGAGGCTGCTCGCCAATGAGCAGTTCTTC. Translated, it gives CASSEDRTGRLLANEQFF.

The sample holds a few counts of this clonotype. The CDR3 sequence is CASSLARDYNEQFF. The CDR3 nucleotides read TGTGCCAGCAGCTTAGCCAGGGACTACAATGAGCAGTTCTTC. The V gene is TRBV11-2, the J gene TRBJ2-1; a weak D match, TRBD1 (5 bases). The V gene's germline CDR1 is SGHAT and CDR2 FQNNGV. This CDR3 has 14 residues. The V gene lost 1 base and the J gene lost 3 bases, with 7 bases spanning the gap.